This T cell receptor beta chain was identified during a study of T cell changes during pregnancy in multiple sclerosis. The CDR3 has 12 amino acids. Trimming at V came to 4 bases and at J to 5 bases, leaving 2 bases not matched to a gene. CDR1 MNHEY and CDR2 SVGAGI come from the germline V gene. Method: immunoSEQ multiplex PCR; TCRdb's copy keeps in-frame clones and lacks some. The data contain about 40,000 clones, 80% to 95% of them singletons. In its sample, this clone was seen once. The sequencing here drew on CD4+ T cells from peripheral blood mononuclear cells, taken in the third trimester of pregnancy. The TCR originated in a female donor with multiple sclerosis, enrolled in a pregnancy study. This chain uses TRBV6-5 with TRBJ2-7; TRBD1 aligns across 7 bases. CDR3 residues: CASSLGGNEQYF. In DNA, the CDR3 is TGTGCCAGCAGTTTAGGGGGCAACGAGCAGTACTTC.